The clone carrying this T cell receptor (beta chain) was recorded only once. The antigen remains undetermined. This record belongs to a study of siplizumab effects on memory and regulatory T cells. Study observations and caveats: The study found naive T cells seemingly more diverse than memory cells and seemingly major alloresponse contributors.

Germline trimming cut 3 bases from V and 1 base from J; bases unmatched to any gene: 3. This CDR3 comprises 16 residues. Germline assignment: CDR1 SGHNT and CDR2 YYREEE (reference sequence). Libraries were prepared by immunoSEQ multiplex PCR; TCRdb keeps only in-frame clonotypes and omits some of them. The repertoire holds around 100,000 clones, with about 94% as singletons. This rearrangement joins TRBV5-4 to TRBJ2-3, with 12 bases identical to TRBD1. The sample consisted of non-Treg CD4+ T cells sorted from blood. The receptor's source is a human donor in good health. The CDR3 DNA reads as TGTGCCAGCAGCTGGGGGACAGGGGGCGGCACAGATACGCAGTATTTT. Its translation is CASSWGTGGGTDTQYF.